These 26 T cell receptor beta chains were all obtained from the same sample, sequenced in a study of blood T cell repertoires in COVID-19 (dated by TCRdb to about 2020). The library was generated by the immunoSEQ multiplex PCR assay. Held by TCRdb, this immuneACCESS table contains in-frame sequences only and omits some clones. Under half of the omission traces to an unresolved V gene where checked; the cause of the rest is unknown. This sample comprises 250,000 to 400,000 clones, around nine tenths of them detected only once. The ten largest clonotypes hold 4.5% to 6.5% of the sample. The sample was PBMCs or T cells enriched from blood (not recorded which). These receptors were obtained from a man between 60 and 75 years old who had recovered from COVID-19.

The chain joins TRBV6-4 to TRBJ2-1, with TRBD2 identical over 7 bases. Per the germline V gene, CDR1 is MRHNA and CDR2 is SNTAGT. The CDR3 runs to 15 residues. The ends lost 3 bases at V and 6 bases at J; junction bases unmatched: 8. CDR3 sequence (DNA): TGTGCCAGCAGTGAGAATATAGCGGGTGGCAATGAGCAGTTCTTC. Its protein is CASSENIAGGNEQFF.

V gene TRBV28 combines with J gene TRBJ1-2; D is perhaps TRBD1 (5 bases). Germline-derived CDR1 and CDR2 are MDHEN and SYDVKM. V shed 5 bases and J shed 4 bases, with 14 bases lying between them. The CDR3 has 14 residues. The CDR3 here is CASSTGLGIYGYTF. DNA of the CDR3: TGTGCCAGCAGTACAGGTTTAGGGATCTATGGCTACACCTTC.

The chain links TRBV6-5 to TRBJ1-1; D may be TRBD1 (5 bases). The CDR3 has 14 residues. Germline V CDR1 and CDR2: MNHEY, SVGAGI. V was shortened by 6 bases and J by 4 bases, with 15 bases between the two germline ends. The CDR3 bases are TGTGCCAGCAGCCCATTGGGAGGGGCCACTGAAGCTTTCTTT. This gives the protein CASSPLGGATEAFF.

The CDR3 bases are TGTGCCAGCTCACCTCGACAGGCACACTATGGCTACACCTTC. Translated, it gives CASSPRQAHYGYTF. The chain employs TRBV18 and TRBJ1-2, with TRBD1 as a possible D gene (6 bases). This CDR3 is built from 14 residues. With 3 bases removed from V and 3 bases from J, the gap between germline ends came to 11 bases. The V gene's germline CDR1 is KGHSH and CDR2 LQKENI.

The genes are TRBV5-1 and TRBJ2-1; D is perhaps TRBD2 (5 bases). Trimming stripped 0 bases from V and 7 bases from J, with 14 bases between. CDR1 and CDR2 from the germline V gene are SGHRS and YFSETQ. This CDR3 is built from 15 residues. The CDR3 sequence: CASSLVGPSGNEQFF. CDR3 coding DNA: TGCGCCAGCAGCTTGGTAGGTCCCTCGGGGAATGAGCAGTTCTTC.

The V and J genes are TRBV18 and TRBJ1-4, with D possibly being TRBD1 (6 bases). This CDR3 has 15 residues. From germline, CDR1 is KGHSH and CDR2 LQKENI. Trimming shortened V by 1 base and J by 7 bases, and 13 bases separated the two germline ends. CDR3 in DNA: TGTGCCAGCTCACCACGGGGGCTCTGGGGTGAAAAACTGTTTTTT. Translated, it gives CASSPRGLWGEKLFF.

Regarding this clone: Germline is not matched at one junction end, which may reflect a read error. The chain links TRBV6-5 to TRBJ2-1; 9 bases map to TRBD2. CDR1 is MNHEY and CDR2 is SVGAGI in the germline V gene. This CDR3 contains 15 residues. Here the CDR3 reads CASSDSGTSRIEQFF. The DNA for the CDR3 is TGTGCCAGCAGTGACTCCGGGACTAGCCGCATTGAGCAGTTCTTC.

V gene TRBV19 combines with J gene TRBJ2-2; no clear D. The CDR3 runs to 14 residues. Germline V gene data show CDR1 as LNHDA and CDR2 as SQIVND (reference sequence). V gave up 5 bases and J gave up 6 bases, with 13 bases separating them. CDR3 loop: CASSVGLAAGELFF. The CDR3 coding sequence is TGTGCCAGTAGTGTGGGTTTGGCGGCCGGGGAGCTGTTTTTT.

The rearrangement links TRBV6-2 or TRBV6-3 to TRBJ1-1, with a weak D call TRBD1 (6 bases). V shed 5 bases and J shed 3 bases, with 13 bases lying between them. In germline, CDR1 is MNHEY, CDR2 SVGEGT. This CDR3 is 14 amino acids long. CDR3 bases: TGTGCCAGCAGTCAAACAGGGTACTACACTGAAGCTTTCTTT. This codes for CASSQTGYYTEAFF.

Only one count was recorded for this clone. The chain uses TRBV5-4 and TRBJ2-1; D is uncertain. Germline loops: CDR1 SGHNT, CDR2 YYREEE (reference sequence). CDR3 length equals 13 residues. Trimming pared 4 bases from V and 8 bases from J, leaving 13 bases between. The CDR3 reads CASSPPGFYEQFF. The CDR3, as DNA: TGTGCCAGCAGCCCCCCCGGTTTCTATGAGCAGTTCTTC.

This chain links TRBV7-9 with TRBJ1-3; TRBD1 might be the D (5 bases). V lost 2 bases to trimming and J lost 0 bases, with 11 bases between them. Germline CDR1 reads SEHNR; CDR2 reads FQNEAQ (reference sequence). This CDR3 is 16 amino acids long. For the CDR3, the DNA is TGTGCCAGCAGCTTAAGAGGCAGGGACTCTGGAAACACCATATATTTT. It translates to CASSLRGRDSGNTIYF.

This CDR3 is CASSSDRGNTEAFF. CDR3 nucleotides: TGTGCCAGCAGCTCAGACAGGGGGAACACTGAAGCTTTCTTT. The chain joins TRBV7-2 to TRBJ1-1; 8 positions agree with TRBD1. CDR1 is SGHTA and CDR2 is FQGNSA in the germline V gene. This CDR3 has 14 amino acids. V lost 4 bases to trimming and J lost 1 base; unmatched junction nucleotides: 2.

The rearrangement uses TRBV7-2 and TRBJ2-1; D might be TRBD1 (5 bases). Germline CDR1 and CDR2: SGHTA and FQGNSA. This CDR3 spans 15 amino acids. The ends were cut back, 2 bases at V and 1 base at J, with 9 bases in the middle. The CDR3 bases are TGTGCCAGCAGCTTAAGGGGAAGGTCCTACAATGAGCAGTTCTTC. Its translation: CASSLRGRSYNEQFF.

CDR3 DNA: TGTGCCAGCAGCCAAGTTTTGGCGGGTGCCTATAATTCACCCCTCCACTTT. Translated, it gives CASSQVLAGAYNSPLHF. V gene TRBV14 combines with J gene TRBJ1-6; unclear D gene. The V end lost 1 base, the J end lost 2 bases, and 12 bases lay between the germline ends. This CDR3 is built from 17 residues. The V gene's germline CDR1 is SGHDN and CDR2 FVKESK.

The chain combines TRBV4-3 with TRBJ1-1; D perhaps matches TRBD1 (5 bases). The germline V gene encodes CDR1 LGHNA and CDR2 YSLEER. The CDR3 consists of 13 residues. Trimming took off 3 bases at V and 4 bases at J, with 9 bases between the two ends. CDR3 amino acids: CASSHGALTEAFF. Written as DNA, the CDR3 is TGCGCCAGCAGCCATGGGGCGCTCACTGAAGCTTTCTTT.

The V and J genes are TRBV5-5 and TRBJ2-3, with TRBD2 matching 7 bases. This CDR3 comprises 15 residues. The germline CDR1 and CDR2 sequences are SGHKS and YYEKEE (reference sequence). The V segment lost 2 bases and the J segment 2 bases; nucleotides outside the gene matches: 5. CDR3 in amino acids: CASSLAGLITDTQYF. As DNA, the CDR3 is TGTGCCAGCAGCTTAGCGGGACTGATCACAGATACGCAGTATTTT.

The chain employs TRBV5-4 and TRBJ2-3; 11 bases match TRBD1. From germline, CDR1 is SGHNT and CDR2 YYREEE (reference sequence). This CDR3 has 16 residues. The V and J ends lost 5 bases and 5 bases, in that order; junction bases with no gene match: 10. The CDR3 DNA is TGTGCCAGCAGGAGCCTACCGGGACAGGGGGGAGATACGCAGTATTTT. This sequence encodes CASRSLPGQGGDTQYF.

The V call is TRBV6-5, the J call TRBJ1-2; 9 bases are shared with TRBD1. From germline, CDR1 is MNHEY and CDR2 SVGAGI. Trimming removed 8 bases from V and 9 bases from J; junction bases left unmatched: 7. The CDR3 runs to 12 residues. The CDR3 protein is CASWDRENRYTF. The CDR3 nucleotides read TGTGCCAGCTGGGACAGGGAGAACCGCTACACCTTC.

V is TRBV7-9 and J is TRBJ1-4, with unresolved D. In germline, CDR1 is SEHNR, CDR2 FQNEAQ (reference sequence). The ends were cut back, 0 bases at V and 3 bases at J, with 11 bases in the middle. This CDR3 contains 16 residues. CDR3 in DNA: TGTGCCAGCAGCTTAGCGCTTGGCAGTTCTAATGAAAAACTGTTTTTT. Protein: CASSLALGSSNEKLFF. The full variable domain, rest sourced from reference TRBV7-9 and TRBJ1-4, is DTGVSQNPRHKITKRGQNVTFRCDPISEHNRLYWYRQTLGQGPEFLTYFQNEAQLEKSRLLSDRFSAERPKGSFSTLEIQRTEQGDSAMYLCASSLALGSSNEKLFFGSGTQLSVL.

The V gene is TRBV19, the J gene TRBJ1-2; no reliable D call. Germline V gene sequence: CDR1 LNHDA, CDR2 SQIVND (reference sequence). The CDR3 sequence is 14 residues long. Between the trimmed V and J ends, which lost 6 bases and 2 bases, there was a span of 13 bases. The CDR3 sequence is CASRPTPRNYGYTF. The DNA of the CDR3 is TGTGCCAGTAGACCTACCCCGAGAAACTATGGCTACACCTTC.

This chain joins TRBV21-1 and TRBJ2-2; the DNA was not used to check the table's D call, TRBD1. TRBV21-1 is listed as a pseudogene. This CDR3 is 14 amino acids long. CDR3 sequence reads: CANRTGGLGGELFF. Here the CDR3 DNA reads TGTGCCAACAGAACAGGGGGCCTCGGCGGGGAGCTGTTTTTT.

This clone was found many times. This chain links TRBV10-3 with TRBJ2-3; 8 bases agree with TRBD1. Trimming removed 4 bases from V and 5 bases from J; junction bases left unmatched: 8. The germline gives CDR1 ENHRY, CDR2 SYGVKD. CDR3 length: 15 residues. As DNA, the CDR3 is TGTGCCATCAGTGCGCCGGACAGGGCTGAAGATACGCAGTATTTT. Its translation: CAISAPDRAEDTQYF.

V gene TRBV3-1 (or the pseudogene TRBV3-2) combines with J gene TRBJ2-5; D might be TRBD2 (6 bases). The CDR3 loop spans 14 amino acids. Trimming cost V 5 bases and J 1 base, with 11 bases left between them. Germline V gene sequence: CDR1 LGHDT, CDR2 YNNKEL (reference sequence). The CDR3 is CASSGGGSQETQYF. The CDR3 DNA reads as TGTGCCAGCAGCGGTGGGGGGAGCCAAGAGACCCAGTACTTC.

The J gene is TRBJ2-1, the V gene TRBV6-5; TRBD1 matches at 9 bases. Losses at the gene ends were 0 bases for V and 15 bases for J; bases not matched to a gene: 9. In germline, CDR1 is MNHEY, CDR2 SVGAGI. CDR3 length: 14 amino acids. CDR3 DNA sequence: TGTGCCAGCAGTTACTCCCCTCGACAGGGGGAAATGTTCTTC. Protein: CASSYSPRQGEMFF.

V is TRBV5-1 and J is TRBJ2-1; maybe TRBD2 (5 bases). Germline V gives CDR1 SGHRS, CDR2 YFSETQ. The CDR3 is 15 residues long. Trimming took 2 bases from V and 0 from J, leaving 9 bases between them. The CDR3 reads CASSFTTSSYNEQFF. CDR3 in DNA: TGCGCCAGCAGCTTTACCACTAGCTCCTACAATGAGCAGTTCTTC.

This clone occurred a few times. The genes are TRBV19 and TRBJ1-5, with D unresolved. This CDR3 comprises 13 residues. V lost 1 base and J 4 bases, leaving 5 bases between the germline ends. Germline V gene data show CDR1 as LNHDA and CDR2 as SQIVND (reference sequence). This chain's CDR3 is CASSIALNQPQHF. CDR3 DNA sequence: TGTGCCAGTAGTATAGCCCTAAATCAGCCCCAGCATTTT.